The T cell receptor (beta chain) described here comes from a study of T cell responses to AZD1222 COVID-19 vaccine (dated by TCRdb to about 2021). Background for the entire study: TCR sequencing was performed for over 230 trial participants, of whom around 210 were given two doses of AZD1222 and around 26 were given two doses of MenACWY control vaccine. Trial participants were enrolled into age subgroups of 18-55, 56-69 and 70-plus years, which contained 148, 28 and 57 TCR-sequenced participants, respectively. Summary of the overall study and its limitations: CD4 TCRs associated with the vaccine covered the entire spike protein, and the dominant responses were in regions 160-218 and 743-854. Reportedly, close to half of the unique spike-specific TCRs recognized epitopes lying outside the regions that are mutated in the B.1.351 and B.1.1.7 variants. Participants were mostly white British, with more females than males. The authors suggested clonal diversity may have been underestimated. No day 14 peak-response samples were available, so repertoires were characterized only after the peak T cell response. Spike-specific TCR breadth and depth rose significantly after two AZD1222 doses compared with day 0 and with MenACWY recipients. Only a handful of AZD1222 recipients were SARS-CoV-2 seropositive at baseline, limiting conclusions about previously exposed vaccinees. In the small 56-69-year group, the increase in depth fell short of significance, most likely because of low power.

Reading from cysteine to phenylalanine, the CDR3 counts 17 amino acids. The only DNA kept is the CDR3, 51 bases in frame from the first base. Trimming takes 4 bases off V and 7 bases off J; junction bases not matched to a gene: 14. From the germline V gene, CDR1 is SGDLS and CDR2 is YYNGEE. Note on this clone: What antigen it recognizes has not been identified. The sample holds no much larger clone one base away, and base qualities are not on file.

According to the study, the label for this sample's time point signals: about 28 days (+/-7) after the second vaccine dose. The treatment or condition label, as the study defines it: meningococcal conjugate vaccine given as trial control. Vaccinee samples came from UK trials COV001 and COV002, including a single-blind randomized controlled phase 2/3 trial of AZD1222 (ChAdOx1 nCoV-19) in healthy adults. For TCRbeta chain sequencing, PBMC samples from trial participants were taken at day 0 and at day 28 after the second dose. The CDR3 regions of human TCRbeta chains were subjected to immunosequencing. The original pipeline was this. Repertoire TCRs were checked for matches against a reference library of SARS-CoV-2-specific TCRs that had been generated using the MIRA antigen-specificity platform. Breadth was defined as the fraction of unique TCRs that were SARS-CoV-2-associated. Depth was defined as the fraction of total T cells that were SARS-CoV-2-associated. Using the MIRA data, each spike-specific TCR was mapped to the spike region that the TCR reacts to and placed in a CD4 or CD8 class. Log10-transformed breadth and depth values were compared by one-way ANOVA with Sidak's multiple comparisons tests. This is the immuneACCESS table as TCRdb keeps it, with only in-frame sequences that have V and J called. A part of the clones is gone; compared with another copy, unresolved V genes explain less than half, and the rest is unexplained. The DNA was the basis for D and trimming; V, J and clone size are from that table. Recorded for this sample are 150,000 to 200,000 clones; 80% to 95% of them occurred a single time. The ten largest make up under 1.1% of the sample.

This receptor was taken from an adult who received the MenACWY meningococcal vaccine as a control. This sequence uses TRBV9 and TRBJ1-4, with 9 bases matching TRBD1. This material consisted of peripheral blood, taken 28 days after the second dose of the MenACWY control vaccine. The DNA reads TGTGCCAGCAGCCCCCGATCGCCGACAGGGGGTGGTGAAAAACTGTTTTTT. Its coded protein is CASSPRSPTGGGEKLFF.